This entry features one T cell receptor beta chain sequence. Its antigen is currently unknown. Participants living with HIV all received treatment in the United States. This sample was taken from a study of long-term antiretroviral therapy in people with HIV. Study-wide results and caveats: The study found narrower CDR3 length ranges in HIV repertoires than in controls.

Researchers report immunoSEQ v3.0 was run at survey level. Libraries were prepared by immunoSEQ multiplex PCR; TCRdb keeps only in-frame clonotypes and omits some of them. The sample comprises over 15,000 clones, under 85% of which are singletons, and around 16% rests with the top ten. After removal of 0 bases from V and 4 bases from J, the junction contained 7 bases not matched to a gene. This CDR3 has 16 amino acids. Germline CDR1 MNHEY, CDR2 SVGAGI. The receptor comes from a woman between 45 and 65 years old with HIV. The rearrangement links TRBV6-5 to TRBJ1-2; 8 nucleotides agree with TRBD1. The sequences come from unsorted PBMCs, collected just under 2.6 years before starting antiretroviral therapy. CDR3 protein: CASSYSAGTGAYGYTF. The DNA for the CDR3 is TGTGCCAGCAGTTACTCCGCAGGGACAGGCGCCTATGGCTACACCTTC.